The present T cell receptor (beta chain) was sequenced within a study of shared clonotypes between healthy human individuals. Study in general: The donor pool was made up of two women and three men aged 18 to 49.

Germline CDR1 is SGHAT and CDR2 is FQNNGV. The CDR3 extends over 14 amino acids. V was pared by 9 bases and J by 2 bases, with 9 bases of the junction left unmatched. Genomic DNA (from each subset) was split evenly across several immunoSEQ plates. Original data processing: ImmunoSEQ yielded junction-only sequences lacking quality scores, so filtering differed. TCRdb's copy holds only in-frame clones and misses some; the assay was immunoSEQ multiplex PCR. Clonal size and the V and J genes are those of that table, whereas D and trimming came from the DNA. The table records about 470,000 clones, 70% to 80% of them present only once.

The clonotype was recovered from a woman in her thirties or forties in good health. Some clones in this sample may be carry-over from other donors' samples. The chain recombines TRBV11-2 with TRBJ2-7, with 8 bases that match TRBD1. The sequencing sample was made of PBMCs. The CDR3 here is CASKGTGQAYEQYF. The CDR3 region has the DNA TGTGCCAGTAAGGGGACAGGACAGGCCTACGAGCAGTACTTC.